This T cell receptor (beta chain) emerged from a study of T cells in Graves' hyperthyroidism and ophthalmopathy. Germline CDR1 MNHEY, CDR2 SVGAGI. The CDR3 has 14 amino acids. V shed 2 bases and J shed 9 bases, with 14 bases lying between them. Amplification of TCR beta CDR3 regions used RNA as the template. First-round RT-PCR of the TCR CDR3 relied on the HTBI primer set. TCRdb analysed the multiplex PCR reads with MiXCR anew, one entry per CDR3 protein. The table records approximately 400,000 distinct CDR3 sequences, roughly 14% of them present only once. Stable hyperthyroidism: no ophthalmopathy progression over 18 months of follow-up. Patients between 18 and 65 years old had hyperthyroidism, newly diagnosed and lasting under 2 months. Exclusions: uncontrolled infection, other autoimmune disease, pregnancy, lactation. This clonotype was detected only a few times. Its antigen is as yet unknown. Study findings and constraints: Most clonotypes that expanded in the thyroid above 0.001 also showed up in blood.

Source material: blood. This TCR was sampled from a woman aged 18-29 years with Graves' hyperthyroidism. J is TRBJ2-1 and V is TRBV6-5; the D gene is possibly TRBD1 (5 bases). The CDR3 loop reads CASSYRGSPSEQFF. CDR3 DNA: TGTGCCAGCAGTTACAGGGGCAGCCCATCTGAGCAGTTCTTC.